This entry is about one TCR beta chain. What it recognizes is unknown. The read ends 3 residues early relative to the CDR3; the germline J gene fills the gap. The sample belongs to a study of T cells in women clearing cervical HPV infection. About the study: No precancer developed; the control's incident HPV16 infection cleared within 12 months. Blood came at first lesion visit for cases, post-clearance for controls. Regarding the study as a whole: Unknown T-cell numbers per sample may underlie the richness differences. Repertoire richness, not evenness, was significantly elevated in CIN3+ cases versus controls.

Trimming removed 4 bases from V and 1 base from J; junction bases left unmatched: 3. The germline CDR1 and CDR2 sequences are MNHNS and SASEGT. The CDR3 loop spans 15 amino acids. Sequenced by immunoSEQ multiplex PCR; TCRdb stores in-frame clones only, minus some. The sample totals more than 20,000 clones. The source is a woman aged 18-70 years with a cervical HPV16 infection that either progressed to CIN3+ or cleared (not recorded which). This rearrangement joins TRBV6-1 to TRBJ2-5; 10 bases agree with TRBD1. Sequenced material: blood buffy coat. Incomplete CDR3 DNA: TGTGCCAGCAGTGCACGGACAGGGGGCCAAGAGACC. Protein: CASSARTGGQET. The CDR3 reads in full as CASSARTGGQETQYF.